The clone carrying this TCR beta chain was counted at least ten times. TCRdb reprocessed the 5' RACE reads via MiXCR and lists one record per CDR3 protein. The table lists about 560,000 distinct CDR3 sequences, about 18% of them singletons. This record comes from a study of T-cell memory formation after mild COVID-19. The length of the CDR3 is 16 residues. Germline V lookup: CDR1 SEHNR, CDR2 FQNEAQ (reference sequence). V lost 4 bases to trimming and J lost 4 bases; unmatched junction nucleotides: 10. The genes are TRBV7-9 and TRBJ2-3; 8 bases line up with TRBD2. The sample consisted of PBMCs or a T cell subset sorted from them (not recorded which). The receptor was isolated from an adult woman who had mild COVID-19 (a few samples of this study predate the infection). Cell type and time point are not known. The CDR3, as DNA: TGTGCCAGCAGCTCTCTGGATCGGGGGGGGGCAGATACGCAGTATTTT. This translates into CASSSLDRGGADTQYF. The entire variable domain, with the rest obtained from reference TRBV7-9 and TRBJ2-3, is as follows: DTGVSQNPRHKITKRGQNVTFRCDPISEHNRLYWYRQTLGQGPEFLTYFQNEAQLEKSRLLSDRFSAERPKGSFSTLEIQRTEQGDSAMYLCASSSLDRGGADTQYFGPGTRLTVL.